This T cell receptor (beta chain) was captured by sequencing in a study of T cell clonotyping in hematopoietic cell transplantation. General study points: Few recipient clonotypes overlapped donors; over 95% were de novo at given depth. Pathologically expanded recipient clonotypes increased progressively from day 30 to day 180 as diversity fell. CD4 and CD8 repertoire contributions could not be separated without sorting.

TCRdb's copy holds only in-frame clones and misses some; the assay was immunoSEQ multiplex PCR. The data show approximately 1,300 clones, 95% to 98% seen once. The CDR3 is made up of 15 amino acids. The V end was cut by 8 bases, the J end by 2 bases, with 16 bases between. Germline-derived CDR1 and CDR2 are MDHEN and SYDVKM. For this clone: Antigen: not known.

Sequenced material: PBMCs, taken 180 days after allogeneic stem cell transplant. The V and J genes are TRBV28 and TRBJ2-1; possible D gene TRBD2, 6 bases. The TCR sequence derives from a male patient aged 50 to 59 who had an allogeneic stem cell transplant from a related donor, so the T cells may come from the graft donor. Some clones in this sample may be carry-over from other donors' samples. The CDR3 sequence is CASGSGGGAYNEQFF. In nucleotides, the CDR3 is TGTGCCAGCGGGTCCGGGGGTGGGGCCTACAATGAGCAGTTCTTC. Based on the CDR3 plus reference TRBV28 and TRBJ2-1, the full variable domain is DVKVTQSSRYLVKRTGEKVFLECVQDMDHENMFWYRQDPGLGLRLIYFSYDVKMKEKGDIPEGYSVSREKKERFSLILESASTNQTSMYLCASGSGGGAYNEQFFGPGTRLTVL.